Presented here are 7 T cell receptor beta chains from one specimen sequenced in a study of neoadjuvant nivolumab and ipilimumab in lung cancer. The protocol was immunoSEQ multiplex PCR, while the TCRdb copy is restricted to in-frame clones and leaves out a portion. The data show some 25,000 clones, roughly 76% seen once. Sequenced here: tumor tissue, sampled after neoadjuvant nivolumab, alone or with ipilimumab, at or shortly before surgery. These receptors originate from an adult with non-small cell lung cancer.

This rearrangement joins TRBV10-2 to TRBJ2-7; D remains ambiguous. V was clipped by 4 bases and J by 0 bases, with 7 bases between them. CDR3 size: 13 residues. Per germline, CDR1 WSHSY and CDR2 SAAADI. DNA for the CDR3: TGCGCCAGCAGTGTGGGTATCTCCTACGAGCAGTACTTC. Its translation: CASSVGISYEQYF.

This clone is deemed medium-sized. The genes are TRBV7-9 and TRBJ1-2; 9 bases line up with TRBD1. From germline, CDR1 is SEHNR and CDR2 FQNEAQ (reference sequence). The J segment lost 6 bases and the V segment lost 4 bases, leaving 6 bases of the junction unmatched. This CDR3 has 14 amino acids. The CDR3 region has the DNA TGTGCCAGCAGCTCCGGGACAGGGAGAGATGGCTACACCTTC. Amino acids: CASSSGTGRDGYTF.

The V and J genes are TRBV6-5 and TRBJ1-1; the match to TRBD1 covers 7 bases. V shed 4 bases and J 0 bases; nucleotides not matched to a gene: 5. Germline values: CDR1 MNHEY, CDR2 SVGAGI. This CDR3 has 15 amino acids. CDR3 nucleotide sequence: TGTGCCAGCAGTTCCCGGGACAGACTGAACACTGAAGCTTTCTTT. Translating it yields CASSSRDRLNTEAFF.

This clone was seen more than once but under ten times. The rearrangement joins TRBV29-1 to TRBJ1-1; D is unclear. The CDR3 loop spans 12 amino acids. The germline CDR1 and CDR2 sequences are SQVTM and ANQGSEA. The ends were cut back, 8 bases at V and 2 bases at J, with 12 bases in the middle. The CDR3: CSIILENTEAFF. DNA of the CDR3: TGCAGCATCATTTTGGAAAACACTGAAGCTTTCTTT.

This clone has a handful of counts. The CDR3 reads CASQQGLSSYNEQFF. The DNA for the CDR3 is TGTGCCTCCCAACAGGGCCTTAGCTCCTACAATGAGCAGTTCTTC. The gene calls are TRBV6-1 and TRBJ2-1; perhaps TRBD1 as D (6 bases). Per the germline V gene, CDR1 is MNHNS and CDR2 is SASEGT. Trimming took 11 bases from V and 0 from J, leaving 17 bases between them. The CDR3 is made up of 15 amino acids.

The chain couples TRBV7-2 to TRBJ2-7; 7 nucleotides agree with TRBD2. From germline, CDR1 is SGHTA and CDR2 FQGNSA. The V and J ends lost 6 bases and 2 bases, in that order; junction bases with no gene match: 7. The CDR3 extends over 14 amino acids. The CDR3 loop reads CASSWQGLAYEQYF. The CDR3 DNA reads as TGTGCCAGCAGTTGGCAAGGACTAGCCTACGAGCAGTACTTC. The full variable domain, with the rest looked up from reference TRBV7-2 and TRBJ2-7, is GAGVSQSPSNKVTEKGKDVELRCDPISGHTALYWYRQSLGQGLEFLIYFQGNSAPDKSGLPSDRFSAERTGGSVSTLTIQRTQQEDSAVYLCASSWQGLAYEQYFGPGTRLTVT.

This sequence joins TRBV4-1 and TRBJ1-2; the D is unclear. This CDR3 is built from 14 residues. V lost 4 bases to trimming and J lost 5 bases, with 14 bases between them. Germline CDR1 reads MGHRA; CDR2 reads YSYEKL. CDR3 bases: TGCGCCAGCAGCCCCCAGGCAGGTCTATATGGCTACACCTTC. It is translated as CASSPQAGLYGYTF.